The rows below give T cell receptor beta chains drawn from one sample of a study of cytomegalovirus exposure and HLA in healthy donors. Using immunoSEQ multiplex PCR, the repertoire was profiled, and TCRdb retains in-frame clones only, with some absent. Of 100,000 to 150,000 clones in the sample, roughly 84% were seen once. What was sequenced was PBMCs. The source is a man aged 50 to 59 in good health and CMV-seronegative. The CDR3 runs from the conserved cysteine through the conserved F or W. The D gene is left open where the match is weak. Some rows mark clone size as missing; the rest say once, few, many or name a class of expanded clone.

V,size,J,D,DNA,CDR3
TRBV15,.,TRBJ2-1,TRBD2,TGTGCCACCAGCTACCAGCGGGGGGGGACCTACAATGAGCAGTTCTTC,CATSYQRGGTYNEQFF
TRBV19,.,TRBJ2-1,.,TGTGCCAGTAGTAAGTGGGGGGGCACGTTATACAATGAGCAGTTCTTC,CASSKWGGTLYNEQFF
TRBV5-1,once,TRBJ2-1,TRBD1,TGCGCCAGCAGCGTCCAGGGGGTTAATGAGCAGTTCTTC,CASSVQGVNEQFF
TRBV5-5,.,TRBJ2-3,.,TGTGCCAGCAGCCGGCGGACTATGGCGGATACGCAGTATTTT,CASSRRTMADTQYF
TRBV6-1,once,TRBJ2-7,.,TGTGCCAGCAGTGAAGAGAGAGGGTACGAGCAGTACTTC,CASSEERGYEQYF
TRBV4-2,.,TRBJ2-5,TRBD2,TGTGCCAGCAGCCCCTACGGGAAGACTAGCGGGGAAGAGACCCAGTACTTC,CASSPYGKTSGEETQYF
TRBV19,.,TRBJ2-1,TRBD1,TGTGCCAGTAGTCCAGGGGGAGCGTACAATGAGCAGTTCTTC,CASSPGGAYNEQFF
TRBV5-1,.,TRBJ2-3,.,TGCGCCAGCAGCCCAGTCGGGGGAGATACGCAGTATTTT,CASSPVGGDTQYF
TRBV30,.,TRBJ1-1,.,TGTGCCTGGAGCCGACAGGAAACTGAAGCTTTCTTT,CAWSRQETEAFF
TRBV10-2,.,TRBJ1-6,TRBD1,TGCGCCAGCAAGACAGGGGATAATTCACCCCTCCACTTT,CASKTGDNSPLHF